This T cell receptor beta chain emerged from a study of early T cells in non-severe SARS-CoV-2 infection. In the study overall: Unpaired chains resulted from sequencing bulk RNA of unsorted whole blood.

This clonotype was picked up many times. TCRdb called the 5' RACE reads again in MiXCR, with one record for every CDR3 protein. Among 52,000 or so distinct CDR3 sequences listed, around 7% were seen once. There are 16 residues in the CDR3. CDR1 and CDR2 (germline): SNHLY, FYNNEI. Between the trimmed V and J ends, which lost 6 bases and 8 bases, there was a span of 22 bases. The chain carries TRBV2 and TRBJ1-4; possible D gene TRBD1, 5 bases. This TCR was sampled from an adult who was a healthcare worker with PCR-confirmed SARS-CoV-2 infection or an uninfected control (not recorded which). The sample in question was whole blood, obtained at baseline. The CDR3 DNA sequence: TGTGCCAGCAGGGAGGGACGGATGCTTCGTTGGGAAAAACTGTTTTTT. Translated, it gives CASREGRMLRWEKLFF.